This TCR beta chain is drawn from a study of shared clonotypes between healthy human individuals. Germline CDR1 is SGHAT and CDR2 is FQNNGV. Trimming removed 8 bases from V and 2 bases from J; junction bases left unmatched: 10. This CDR3 region has 17 residues. TCRdb's table, derived via immunoSEQ multiplex PCR, lists solely in-frame clones and lacks some. Here the sample spans around 2.5 million clones, under 95% being singletons. Material for sequencing was naive CD4+ T cells from PBMCs. Subset given: CD45RA+ positively selected. This receptor was obtained from a man aged 18 to 35 in good health. Some clones in this sample may be carry-over from other donors' samples. This rearrangement joins TRBV11-2 to TRBJ2-2; 11 positions agree with TRBD2. The CDR3 DNA reads TGTGCCAGCCGGCCGGGTAGCGGGAGGGCCAACACCGGGGAGCTGTTTTTT. It specifies CASRPGSGRANTGELFF.